The rows below give T cell receptor beta chains drawn from one sample of a study of blood T cells in healthy people across ages. A single record per CDR3 protein comes from TCRdb applying MiXCR to the 5' RACE reads. The sample has approximately 320,000 distinct CDR3 sequences, 25% to 30% seen once. Source material: blood. Receptors were obtained from a woman between 65 and 79 years old in good health. The conserved cysteine and the conserved F or W are not part of the CDR3 here. Fields, in order: V gene, J gene, clone size, CDR3 protein. Clone size is not always given. Where it is, it says once, few, many or a class for expanded clones.

v_call: TRBV12-3/TRBV12-4; j_call: TRBJ1-1; clone_size: once; cdr3_aa: ASSFGQGALNTEAF
v_call: TRBV6-2/TRBV6-3; j_call: -; clone_size: -; cdr3_aa: ASSGRVNEQF
v_call: TRBV10-3; j_call: TRBJ2-3; clone_size: many; cdr3_aa: AIRRTSGTDTQY
v_call: TRBV5-5; j_call: TRBJ2-7; clone_size: -; cdr3_aa: ASSLQKPGQGPYEQY
v_call: TRBV5-1; j_call: TRBJ2-3; clone_size: -; cdr3_aa: ASSPGPGSATQY
v_call: TRBV2; j_call: TRBJ2-6; clone_size: -; cdr3_aa: ASGRGQGVRSPNVLT
v_call: TRBV5-1; j_call: TRBJ1-2; clone_size: -; cdr3_aa: ASSSLGQPRNYGYT
v_call: TRBV10-3; j_call: TRBJ2-7; clone_size: few; cdr3_aa: AISDGRSGEQY
v_call: TRBV6-7; j_call: TRBJ2-3; clone_size: -; cdr3_aa: ASRCRGGPPDTQY
v_call: TRBV12-3/TRBV12-4; j_call: TRBJ2-6; clone_size: -; cdr3_aa: ASSLAGTLSGANVLT
v_call: TRBV20-1; j_call: TRBJ1-2; clone_size: few; cdr3_aa: RGAHRRTGGYT
v_call: TRBV7-9; j_call: TRBJ2-1; clone_size: few; cdr3_aa: ASSPRSGGRVRNEQF
v_call: TRBV29-1; j_call: TRBJ2-5; clone_size: -; cdr3_aa: SVVGGGEETQY
v_call: TRBV5-6; j_call: TRBJ2-1; clone_size: once; cdr3_aa: ASSFERPEQF
v_call: TRBV5-5; j_call: TRBJ2-1; clone_size: -; cdr3_aa: ASSLRAGGPNNEQF
v_call: TRBV20-1; j_call: TRBJ2-7; clone_size: few; cdr3_aa: SASSEYEQY
v_call: TRBV10-3; j_call: TRBJ2-1; clone_size: few; cdr3_aa: AISAAGYNEQF
v_call: TRBV20-1; j_call: TRBJ2-3; clone_size: -; cdr3_aa: SARKKTGGSTDTQY
v_call: TRBV3-1; j_call: -; clone_size: few; cdr3_aa: ASSQVGQGDYEQY
v_call: TRBV7-8; j_call: TRBJ2-7; clone_size: few; cdr3_aa: ASSPQAGLYEQY
v_call: TRBV3-1; j_call: TRBJ2-2; clone_size: few; cdr3_aa: ASSLRQDGLTGELF
v_call: TRBV6-6; j_call: TRBJ1-6; clone_size: -; cdr3_aa: ASSSGTNDNSPLH
v_call: TRBV6-2/TRBV6-3; j_call: TRBJ2-7; clone_size: -; cdr3_aa: ASSRTIDEQY
v_call: TRBV28; j_call: TRBJ1-2; clone_size: few; cdr3_aa: ASSTTDNYGYT
v_call: TRBV28; j_call: TRBJ2-7; clone_size: -; cdr3_aa: ASSPYLAGGPYEQY
v_call: TRBV20-1; j_call: TRBJ1-3; clone_size: many; cdr3_aa: SATQGGSGNTIY
v_call: TRBV6-2/TRBV6-3; j_call: TRBJ2-3; clone_size: few; cdr3_aa: ASSRPGTPIATDTQY
v_call: TRBV29-1; j_call: TRBJ2-2; clone_size: once; cdr3_aa: SVPDWNTGELF
v_call: TRBV20-1; j_call: TRBJ2-3; clone_size: -; cdr3_aa: SARTNPSTDTQY
v_call: TRBV4-1; j_call: TRBJ2-7; clone_size: -; cdr3_aa: ASSLPGRSTYEQY
v_call: TRBV5-6; j_call: TRBJ2-4; clone_size: -; cdr3_aa: ASSLAYRQSAKNIQY
v_call: TRBV11-2; j_call: TRBJ2-1; clone_size: -; cdr3_aa: ASSGPLANEQF
v_call: TRBV29-1; j_call: TRBJ1-5; clone_size: few; cdr3_aa: SVPAQRNQPQH
v_call: TRBV5-1; j_call: TRBJ2-2; clone_size: many; cdr3_aa: ATTALAGDTGELF
v_call: TRBV7-2; j_call: TRBJ2-7; clone_size: -; cdr3_aa: ASSFEESLPPYEQY
v_call: TRBV7-2; j_call: TRBJ2-1; clone_size: -; cdr3_aa: ASSQNSIPYNEQF
v_call: TRBV7-9; j_call: TRBJ1-2; clone_size: -; cdr3_aa: ASSPGDIVYYGYT
v_call: TRBV5-5; j_call: TRBJ2-5; clone_size: -; cdr3_aa: ASSGRRNSETQY
v_call: TRBV25-1; j_call: TRBJ2-1; clone_size: -; cdr3_aa: ASSEQAWNEQF
v_call: TRBV28; j_call: -; clone_size: -; cdr3_aa: ASSPVTFGNEQF
v_call: TRBV28; j_call: TRBJ1-5; clone_size: -; cdr3_aa: ASSFPVSNQPQH
v_call: TRBV9; j_call: TRBJ2-2; clone_size: -; cdr3_aa: ASSVDSANTGELF
v_call: TRBV6-2/TRBV6-3; j_call: TRBJ2-7; clone_size: few; cdr3_aa: ASSSRDMVYEQY
v_call: TRBV28; j_call: TRBJ1-5; clone_size: few; cdr3_aa: ASKGQGGNQPQH
v_call: TRBV20-1; j_call: TRBJ1-1; clone_size: -; cdr3_aa: SARETGLRNREAF
v_call: TRBV28; j_call: TRBJ1-5; clone_size: -; cdr3_aa: ASSTRTADQPQH
v_call: TRBV3-1; j_call: -; clone_size: few; cdr3_aa: ASSQVRLAGDHEQY
v_call: TRBV20-1; j_call: TRBJ1-2; clone_size: -; cdr3_aa: SATPSGGGIYGYT
v_call: TRBV5-5; j_call: -; clone_size: few; cdr3_aa: ASSPFPGTSYEQY
v_call: TRBV25-1; j_call: TRBJ1-5; clone_size: few; cdr3_aa: ASRGGKNQPQH
v_call: TRBV28; j_call: TRBJ1-3; clone_size: -; cdr3_aa: ASSLPGQLNSGNTIY
v_call: TRBV7-8; j_call: -; clone_size: few; cdr3_aa: ASSHESGRGAWDEQF